The 16 T cell receptor beta chains reported below all come from one sample, sequenced in a study of T cells in localized non-small cell lung cancer. Only in-frame clones appear in the TCRdb table, and some are missing; sequencing was by immunoSEQ multiplex PCR. The top ten hold 4.2% of the sample, which has roughly 9,900 clones, just under 50% seen once. Sequenced material: lymph node tissue, taken before any cancer treatment. These receptor sequences come from a woman aged 40-69 years with stage II squamous cell lung carcinoma.

The V call is TRBV25-1, the J call TRBJ2-1; maybe TRBD1 (6 bases). Germline V lookup: CDR1 MGHDK, CDR2 SYGVNS. V shed 6 bases and J shed 6 bases, with 12 bases lying between them. The CDR3 has 13 residues. Here the CDR3 reads CASSEGGRNEQFF. For the CDR3, the DNA is TGTGCCAGCAGCGAAGGGGGTCGCAATGAGCAGTTCTTC.

V usage is TRBV4-1 and J usage is TRBJ1-2, with D hard to call. CDR1 is MGHRA and CDR2 is YSYEKL in the germline V gene. The CDR3 runs 15 residues. V dropped 3 bases and J dropped 2 bases, with 13 bases sitting between them. CDR3 DNA sequence: TGCGCCAGCAGCCAGAATGATCGATCCAACTATGGCTACACCTTC. As protein: CASSQNDRSNYGYTF.

This clone occurred a few times. This sequence joins TRBV6-8 and TRBJ1-5; no firm D call. Deletions cut 6 bases from V and 0 bases from J, with 12 bases between. This CDR3 is 15 amino acids long. Germline V CDR1 and CDR2: MNHGY, SAAAGT. The CDR3 nucleotides are TGTGCCAGCAGCGTCAACTTGAATAGCAATCAGCCCCAGCATTTT. Its protein is CASSVNLNSNQPQHF.

The chain links TRBV14 to TRBJ1-4; D gene ambiguous. The CDR3 spans 17 residues. V was pared by 0 bases and J by 0 bases, with 11 bases between. The germline gives CDR1 SGHDN, CDR2 FVKESK. CDR3 amino acids: CASSQDFSGSTNEKLFF. DNA of the CDR3: TGTGCCAGCAGCCAAGATTTTTCAGGATCAACTAATGAAAAACTGTTTTTT.

The rearrangement joins TRBV14 to TRBJ2-1, with 9 bases matching TRBD1. The germline V gene has CDR1 SGHDN and CDR2 FVKESK. Trimming removed 3 bases from V and 6 bases from J; junction bases left unmatched: 6. The CDR3 is made up of 15 amino acids. This CDR3 is CASSQDRGPSNEQFF. The CDR3 DNA reads as TGTGCCAGCAGCCAGGACAGGGGCCCTTCCAATGAGCAGTTCTTC.

V gene TRBV29-1 combines with J gene TRBJ1-1, with D unclear. V lost 1 base and J 6 bases, leaving 15 bases between the germline ends. The CDR3 loop spans 14 amino acids. Germline values: CDR1 SQVTM, CDR2 ANQGSEA. CDR3 nucleotides: TGCAGCGTTGAAGGTTGGTCCGGAGGCGCTGAAGCTTTCTTT. This gives the protein CSVEGWSGGAEAFF. The whole variable domain, filled in from reference TRBV29-1 and TRBJ1-1, reads SAVISQKPSRDICQRGTSLTIQCQVDSQVTMMFWYRQQPGQSLTLIATANQGSEATYESGFVIDKFPISRPNLTFSTLTVSNMSPEDSSIYLCSVEGWSGGAEAFFGQGTRLTVV.

This chain connects TRBV19 to TRBJ1-1; 9 bases line up with TRBD1. The CDR3 contains 16 residues. Per the germline V gene, CDR1 is LNHDA and CDR2 is SQIVND (reference sequence). J was trimmed by 1 base and V by 4 bases; bases with no gene match: 7. The CDR3: CASSTLLTGGNTEAFF. CDR3 DNA sequence: TGTGCCAGTAGTACCCTCCTGACAGGGGGGAACACTGAAGCTTTCTTT.

This chain connects TRBV9 to TRBJ2-2; TRBD1 aligns across 9 bases. J was trimmed by 4 bases and V by 5 bases; bases with no gene match: 3. CDR3 size: 14 residues. Germline lookup yields CDR1 SGDLS and CDR2 YYNGEE. The DNA of the CDR3 is TGTGCCAGCAGGCGGGACAGGGTCACCGGGGAGCTGTTTTTT. Its translation is CASRRDRVTGELFF.

The CDR3: CASSPGQGLNEQFF. CDR3 nucleotides: TGTGCCAGCAGTCCGGGACAGGGATTGAATGAGCAGTTCTTC. The rearrangement links TRBV6-8 to TRBJ2-1, with TRBD1 matching over 9 bases. This CDR3 comprises 14 residues. V shed 5 bases, J shed 7 bases, and the junction held 6 bases outside the gene matches. Germline V gene lookup returns CDR1 MNHGY and CDR2 SAAAGT.

The rearrangement links TRBV15 to TRBJ1-2; D call uncertain. Germline lookup yields CDR1 LNHNV and CDR2 YYDKDF (reference sequence). The CDR3 is 14 residues long. V gave up 0 bases and J gave up 3 bases, with 8 bases separating them. Here the CDR3 DNA reads TGTGCCACCAGCAGAGATATGAGGGACTATGGCTACACCTTC. It codes for CATSRDMRDYGYTF.

For the CDR3, the DNA is TGTGCCAGTAGTAGAGCGGGAGGCAGCACAGATACGCAGTATTTT. Amino acid sequence: CASSRAGGSTDTQYF. This chain connects TRBV19 to TRBJ2-3, with 9 bases aligning to TRBD2. The CDR3 loop spans 15 amino acids. The germline V gene has CDR1 LNHDA and CDR2 SQIVND (reference sequence). After removal of 4 bases from V and 0 bases from J, the junction contained 2 bases not matched to a gene.

V gene TRBV10-3 combines with J gene TRBJ1-1; possibly TRBD1 for D (6 bases). In germline, CDR1 is ENHRY, CDR2 SYGVKD. Trimming removed 2 bases from V and 11 bases from J, with 12 bases in between. The CDR3 runs 12 residues. The CDR3, as DNA: TGTGCCATCAGTGAGGGGACAATTGAGGCTTTCTTT. It yields the protein CAISEGTIEAFF.

In its sample, this clone was seen a few times. The chain uses TRBV11-3 and TRBJ2-3; the match to TRBD1 covers 9 bases. This CDR3 has 18 residues. CDR1 is SGHNT and CDR2 is YENEEA in the germline V gene. V lost 0 bases and J lost 4; bases outside the gene matches: 11. Here the CDR3 DNA reads TGTGCCAGCAGCTTAGAGGGGTCGGGGACAGGGACGCCAGATACGCAGTATTTT. Its protein is CASSLEGSGTGTPDTQYF.

This clone was picked up a small number of times. The rearrangement uses TRBV12-2 and TRBJ2-3; the table gives TRBD2 as D, unverified against the DNA. TRBV12-2 counts as a pseudogene. CDR3 length equals 16 residues. Here the CDR3 DNA reads TGTGCAAGTCGCCCGTCGACATCCCGGGGGGCAGATACGCAGTATTTT. Encoded protein: CASRPSTSRGADTQYF.

Remarks on this clone: One end of the junction is discordant with germline, which a read error may explain. V gene TRBV9 combines with J gene TRBJ1-5, with a possible D match to TRBD1 (6 bases). Germline values: CDR1 SGDLS, CDR2 YYNGEE. This CDR3 has 14 amino acids. The CDR3 here is CTSREDRRGQPQHF. The CDR3 DNA reads as TGTACCAGCAGAGAAGACAGGCGGGGTCAGCCCCAGCATTTT. The whole variable domain, filled in from reference TRBV9 and TRBJ1-5, reads DSGVTQTPKHLITATGQRVTLRCSPRSGDLSVYWYQQSLDQGLQFLIQYYNGEERAKGNILERFSAQQFPDLHSELNLSSLELGDSALYFCTSREDRRGQPQHFGDGTRLSIL.

Here the CDR3 reads CASSPDSNQPQHF. CDR3 DNA sequence: TGTGCCAGCAGCCCCGACAGCAATCAGCCCCAGCATTTT. The chain recombines TRBV14 with TRBJ1-5; no clear D. Germline-derived CDR1 and CDR2 are SGHDN and FVKESK. The CDR3 runs 13 residues. The germline V and J ends were trimmed by 4 bases and 1 base, with 5 bases remaining between them.